The 8 T cell receptor beta chains reported below all come from one sample, sequenced in a study of blood T cell repertoires in COVID-19. TCRdb keeps only in-frame clones here, not all; method: immunoSEQ multiplex PCR. Altogether around 60,000 clones are present, 83% being singletons, with the ten largest covering 10%. Material for sequencing was peripheral blood. Source of these receptors: a man aged 45-60 years with COVID-19, enrolled during active disease.

The chain combines TRBV19 with TRBJ2-1; 12 bases are a match to TRBD2. The CDR3 contains 14 residues. Germline CDR1 and CDR2: LNHDA and SQIVND (reference sequence). Trimming at V came to 10 bases and at J to 10 bases, leaving 11 bases not matched to a gene. This CDR3 reads CATSLAGGPWEQFF. CDR3 sequence (DNA): TGTGCCACTTCTCTAGCGGGAGGGCCTTGGGAGCAGTTCTTC.

Only one count was recorded for this clone. J is TRBJ1-3 and V is TRBV30; 7 nucleotides line up with TRBD1. The germline V gene encodes CDR1 GTSNPN and CDR2 SVGIG (reference sequence). The CDR3 loop spans 15 amino acids. The V and J ends lost 2 bases and 2 bases, in that order; junction bases with no gene match: 6. CDR3 in amino acids: CAWSSRQGTGNTIYF. The CDR3 DNA sequence: TGTGCCTGGAGTTCGAGACAGGGTACTGGAAACACCATATATTTT. Based on the CDR3 plus reference TRBV30 and TRBJ1-3, the full variable domain is SQTIHQWPATLVQPVGSPLSLECTVEGTSNPNLYWYRQAAGRGLQLLFYSVGIGQISSEVPQNLSASRPQDRQFILSSKKLLLSDSGFYLCAWSSRQGTGNTIYFGEGSWLTVV.

The J gene is TRBJ2-1, the V gene TRBV18; 8 bases align to TRBD2. Germline V gene sequence: CDR1 KGHSH, CDR2 LQKENI. CDR3 size: 16 residues. V dropped 9 bases and J dropped 8; count of bases not matched to a gene: 18. The CDR3 protein is CASSSLAGTIMDEQFF. The CDR3 DNA reads TGTGCCAGTTCCTCCCTAGCGGGCACCATTATGGATGAGCAGTTCTTC.

This rearrangement joins TRBV7-3 to TRBJ1-1; D is undetermined. This CDR3 contains 13 residues. Germline V CDR1 and CDR2: SGHTA, FQGTGA. The V end was cut by 3 bases, the J end by 3 bases, with 8 bases between. CDR3: CASSLIGDTEAFF. CDR3 nucleotides: TGTGCCAGCAGCTTGATCGGGGACACTGAAGCTTTCTTT.

The table lists this clone with a count of one. The V gene is TRBV18, the J gene TRBJ2-5, with D perhaps TRBD2 (6 bases). Trimming stripped 0 bases from V and 9 bases from J, with 17 bases between. CDR1 and CDR2 (germline): KGHSH, LQKENI. The CDR3 spans 15 residues. The CDR3 here is CASSPPRASGGPQYF. The CDR3 bases are TGTGCCAGCTCACCACCTAGGGCTTCTGGAGGGCCCCAGTACTTC.

The chain recombines TRBV5-1 with TRBJ2-7; 7 nucleotides agree with TRBD1. Germline CDR1 and CDR2: SGHRS and YFSETQ. This CDR3 is built from 17 residues. V lost 4 bases and J lost 5; bases outside the gene matches: 18. Here the CDR3 reads CASSGGITGDERDEQYF. CDR3 DNA sequence: TGCGCCAGCAGCGGAGGTATTACAGGGGATGAACGGGACGAGCAGTACTTC.

The chain is built from TRBV11-2 and TRBJ1-1; D gene unclear. The ends were cut back, 1 base at V and 6 bases at J, with 12 bases in the middle. The length of the CDR3 is 14 residues. Germline CDR1 is SGHAT and CDR2 is FQNNGV. The CDR3 protein is CASSLVHSSSEAFF. In DNA form, the CDR3 reads TGTGCCAGCAGCTTAGTCCACAGTAGTTCTGAAGCTTTCTTT.

The CDR3 is CASSGPSSGTEYF. Written as DNA, the CDR3 is TGTGCCAGCAGTGGACCTTCTAGCGGGACCGAGTACTTC. The V call is TRBV25-1, the J call TRBJ2-7, with 9 positions matching TRBD2. Germline V gene lookup returns CDR1 MGHDK and CDR2 SYGVNS. The CDR3 has 13 amino acids. J gave up 11 bases and V 4 bases, and 9 bases lay outside the gene matches.